This is a list of T cell receptor beta chains from one sample in a study of beta chain features in type 1 diabetes. Here immunoSEQ multiplex PCR was the method, and the copy in TCRdb shows in-frame clones only, minus some. The sample carries roughly 340,000 clones, roughly 13% recorded once. The sequencing sample was made of naive CD4+ T cells from blood. These receptors were obtained from a woman under 30 with type 1 diabetes. The CDR3 runs from the conserved cysteine through the conserved F or W. D genes are given only for firm matches. Clone sizes are given selectively: once, few, many, or a class where the clone is expanded.

clone size	D gene	V gene	J gene	CDR3 DNA	CDR3 protein
.	.	TRBV5-6	TRBJ2-2	TGTGCCAGCAGCTTGGACTCGGGACACCCGGGTTGGACCGGGGAGCTGTTTTTT	CASSLDSGHPGWTGELFF
.	.	TRBV4-1	TRBJ2-4	TGCGCCAGCTCCCGCGAGGGAGCCAAAAACATTCAGTACTTC	CASSREGAKNIQYF
.	.	TRBV7-7	TRBJ2-5	TGTGCCAGCAGCTTCGGCGGGCAAGAGACCCAGTACTTC	CASSFGGQETQYF
.	.	TRBV28	TRBJ2-7	TGTGCCAGCTCTAACTACGAGCAGTACTTC	CASSNYEQYF
.	.	TRBV5-4	TRBJ1-1	TGTGCCAGCAGCTCGGCGACAGACACTGAAGCTTTCTTT	CASSSATDTEAFF
few	.	TRBV10-3	TRBJ2-3	TGTGCCATCAGTGGGGCGCAGGGGGGAGATACGCAGTATTTT	CAISGAQGGDTQYF
.	TRBD2	TRBV9	TRBJ2-7	TGTGCCAGCAGCCCGCCGACGGGGGGAAACTACGAGCAGTACTTC	CASSPPTGGNYEQYF
few	TRBD2	TRBV27	TRBJ2-2	TGTGCCAGCAGATTCGCGGGACTAGACACCGGGGAGCTGTTTTTT	CASRFAGLDTGELFF
few	.	TRBV5-1	TRBJ2-7	TGCGCCAGCTCGCGAGGGGGACGCCTACTTTCCTACGAGCAGTACTTC	CASSRGGRLLSYEQYF
few	.	TRBV11-3	TRBJ1-1	TGTGCCAGCAGCTTAGCTACGGGAAAAGCTTTCTTT	CASSLATGKAFF
.	.	TRBV7-9	TRBJ2-1	TGTGCCAGCCTTTCGCCGGGGGCCTACAATGAGCAGTTCTTC	CASLSPGAYNEQFF
.	.	TRBV7-9	TRBJ2-3	TGTGCCAGCAGCTCAGGTTCGACAATCCCCCCAGATACGCAGTATTTT	CASSSGSTIPPDTQYF
few	TRBD1	TRBV28	TRBJ2-3	TGTGCCAGCAAACCACAGGGGGTTGGCACAGATACGCAGTATTTT	CASKPQGVGTDTQYF
few	.	TRBV11-3	TRBJ2-3	TGTGCCAGCAGCGCGAGCAAACAGGGAGATACGCAGTATTTT	CASSASKQGDTQYF
.	.	TRBV27	TRBJ1-1	TGTGCCAGCAGTTTAGGGGCGCCGGACACTGAAGCTTTCTTT	CASSLGAPDTEAFF
few	TRBD1	TRBV30	TRBJ1-2	TGTGCCTGGAGTAGACAGGGACCCCAGGGCTACACCTTC	CAWSRQGPQGYTF
.	TRBD1	TRBV9	TRBJ1-1	TGTGCCAGCAGCCCCCGGACAGGGCGGCGCACTGAAGCTTTCTTT	CASSPRTGRRTEAFF
.	.	TRBV30	TRBJ2-7	TGTGCCTGGACCAGGGGGGAACCCTACGAGCAGTACTTC	CAWTRGEPYEQYF
.	TRBD1	TRBV10-3	TRBJ2-1	TGTGCCATCAGTGAGTCTGGGACAGGATACAATGAGCAGTTCTTC	CAISESGTGYNEQFF
few	.	TRBV5-4	TRBJ2-3	TGTGCCAGCAGCTTTGAGCGGGCCGGGTGGGATACGCAGTATTTT	CASSFERAGWDTQYF
few	.	TRBV21-1	TRBJ2-2	TGTGCCAGCAGCTCTCGGACTAGCGGCCCCGCGAACACCGGGGAGCTGTTTTTT	CASSSRTSGPANTGELFF